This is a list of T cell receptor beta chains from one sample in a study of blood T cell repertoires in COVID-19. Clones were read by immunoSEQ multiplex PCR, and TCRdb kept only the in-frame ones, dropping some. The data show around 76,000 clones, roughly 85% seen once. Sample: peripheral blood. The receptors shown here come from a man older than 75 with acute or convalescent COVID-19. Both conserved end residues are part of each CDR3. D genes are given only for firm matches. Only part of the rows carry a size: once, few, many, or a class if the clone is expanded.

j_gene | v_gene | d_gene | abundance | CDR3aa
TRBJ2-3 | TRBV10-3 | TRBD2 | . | CATRGWSLAGGSTDTQYF
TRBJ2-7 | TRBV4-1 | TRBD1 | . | CASSQPDRGYYEQYF
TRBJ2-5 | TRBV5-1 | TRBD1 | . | CASSTGQGETQYF
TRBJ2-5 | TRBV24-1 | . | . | CATSDLFGGETQYF
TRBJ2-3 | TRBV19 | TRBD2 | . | CASSIGTSGSRTTQYF
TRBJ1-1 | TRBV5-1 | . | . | CASSLGQPNTEAFF
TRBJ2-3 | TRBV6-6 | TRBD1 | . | CASTTNDRDRHTQYF
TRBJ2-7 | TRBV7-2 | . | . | CASSLAGTKSSYEQYF
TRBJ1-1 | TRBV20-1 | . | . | CSARDRAEAFF
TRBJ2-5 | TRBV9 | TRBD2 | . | CASSPSGLVQETQYF
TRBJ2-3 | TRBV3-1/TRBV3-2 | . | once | CASSLKGGGRTDTQYF
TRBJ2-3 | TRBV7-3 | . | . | CASSFTQASTDTQYF
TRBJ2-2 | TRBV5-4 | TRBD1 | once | CASSPMKGAAGELFF
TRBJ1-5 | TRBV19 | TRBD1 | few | CASSFRTGRSNQPQHF
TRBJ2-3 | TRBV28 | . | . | CASSLTQGSGTDTQYF
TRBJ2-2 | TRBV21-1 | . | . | CASSKVWTVGRTGELFF
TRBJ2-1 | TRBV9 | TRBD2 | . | CASSVRLAGAGNEQFF
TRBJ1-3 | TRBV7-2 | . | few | CASSLHAGDGNTIYF
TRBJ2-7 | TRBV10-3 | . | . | CATSPPDSSSYEQYF
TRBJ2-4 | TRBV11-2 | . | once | CASSLGTVKNIQYF